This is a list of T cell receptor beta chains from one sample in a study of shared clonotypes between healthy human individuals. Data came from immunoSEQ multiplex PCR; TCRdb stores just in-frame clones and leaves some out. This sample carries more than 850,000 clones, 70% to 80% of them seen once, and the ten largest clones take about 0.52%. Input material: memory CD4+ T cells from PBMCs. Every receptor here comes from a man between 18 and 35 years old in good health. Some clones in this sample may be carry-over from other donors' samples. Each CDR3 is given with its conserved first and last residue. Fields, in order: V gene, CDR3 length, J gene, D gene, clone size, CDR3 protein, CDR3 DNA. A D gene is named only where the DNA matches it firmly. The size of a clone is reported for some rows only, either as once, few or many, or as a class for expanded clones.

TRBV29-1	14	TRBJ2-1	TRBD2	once	CSVGSGSSYNEQFF	TGCAGCGTTGGCAGCGGGAGCTCCTACAATGAGCAGTTCTTC
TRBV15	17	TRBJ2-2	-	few	CATSRDRISRGDGELFF	TGTGCCACCAGCAGAGATAGGATCAGCAGGGGGGACGGGGAGCTGTTTTTT
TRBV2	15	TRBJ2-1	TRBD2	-	CASSDPGGPYNEQFF	TGTGCCAGCAGTGATCCGGGAGGGCCCTACAATGAGCAGTTCTTC
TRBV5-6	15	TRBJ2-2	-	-	CASSLGFLITGELFF	TGTGCCAGCAGCTTAGGATTCCTGATCACCGGGGAGCTGTTTTTT
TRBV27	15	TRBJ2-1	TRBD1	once	CASSTLTGEGEEQFF	TGTGCCAGCAGTACACTGACAGGGGAAGGTGAGGAGCAGTTCTTC
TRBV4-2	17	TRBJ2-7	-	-	CASSQDFPGAKGYEQYF	TGTGCCAGCAGCCAAGATTTTCCCGGGGCGAAAGGGTACGAGCAGTACTTC
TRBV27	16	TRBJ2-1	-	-	CASSPILGGSYNEQFF	TGTGCCAGCAGTCCTATCCTTGGGGGATCCTACAATGAGCAGTTCTTC
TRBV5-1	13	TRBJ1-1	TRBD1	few	CASSFNRGNEAFF	TGCGCCAGCAGCTTCAACAGGGGGAATGAAGCTTTCTTT
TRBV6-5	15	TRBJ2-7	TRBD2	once	CASSLLGLARGEQYF	TGTGCCAGCAGCCTCTTGGGACTAGCGAGGGGCGAGCAGTACTTC
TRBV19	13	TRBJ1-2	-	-	CASSRGRASGYTF	TGTGCCAGTAGTCGGGGGAGGGCCAGTGGCTACACCTTC
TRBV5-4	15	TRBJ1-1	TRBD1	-	CASSLADRPNTEAFF	TGTGCCAGCAGCTTGGCGGACAGGCCGAACACTGAAGCTTTCTTT
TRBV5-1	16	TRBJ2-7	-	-	CASSLDRALGSYEQYF	TGCGCCAGCAGCTTGGATCGGGCTCTTGGCTCCTACGAGCAGTACTTC
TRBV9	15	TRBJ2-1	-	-	CASSAEPQPYNEQFF	TGTGCCAGCAGCGCGGAACCCCAGCCCTACAATGAGCAGTTCTTC
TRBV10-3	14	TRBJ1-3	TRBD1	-	CAAGTGSAGNTIYF	TGTGCCGCCGGGACAGGATCCGCTGGAAACACCATATATTTT
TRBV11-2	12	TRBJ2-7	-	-	CASSLVLGEQYF	TGTGCCAGCAGCCTTGTTCTGGGCGAGCAGTACTTC